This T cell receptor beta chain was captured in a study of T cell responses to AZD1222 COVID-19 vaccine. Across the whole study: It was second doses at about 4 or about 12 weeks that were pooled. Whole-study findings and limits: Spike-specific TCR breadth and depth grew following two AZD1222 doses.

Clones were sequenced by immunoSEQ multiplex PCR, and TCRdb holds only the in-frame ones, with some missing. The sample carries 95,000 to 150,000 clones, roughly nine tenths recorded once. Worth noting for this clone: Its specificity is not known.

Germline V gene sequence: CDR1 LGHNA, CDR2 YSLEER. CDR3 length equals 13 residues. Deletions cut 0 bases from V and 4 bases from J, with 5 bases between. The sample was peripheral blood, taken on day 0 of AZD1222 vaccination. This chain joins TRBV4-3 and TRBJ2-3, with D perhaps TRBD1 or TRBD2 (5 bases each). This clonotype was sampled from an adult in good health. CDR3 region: CASSQEGADTQYF. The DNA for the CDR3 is TGCGCCAGCAGCCAAGAGGGGGCAGATACGCAGTATTTT.